One sample yielded the 22 T cell receptor beta chains listed below, sequenced in a study of blood T cells in healthy people across ages. Primed by a sample-barcoded 5' primer and a J-beta primer mix, a second PCR proceeded for roughly 6 to 12 cycles. One entry per CDR3 protein, called by TCRdb with MiXCR from the 5' RACE reads. The repertoire holds approximately 770,000 distinct CDR3 sequences, 58% seen once, with approximately 23% in the top ten. The specimen sequenced was blood. The receptors were sampled from a man aged 30 to 45 in good health.

The J gene is TRBJ2-1, the V gene TRBV7-2; D may be TRBD2 (6 bases). Germline assignment: CDR1 SGHTA and CDR2 FQGNSA. The ends were cut back, 1 base at V and 7 bases at J, with 14 bases in the middle. This CDR3 is 15 amino acids long. The CDR3 bases are TGTGCCAGCAGCTTAGTAAGCTCGGGAGCGAATGAGCAGTTCTTC. Its protein product is CASSLVSSGANEQFF.

This clonotype was observed once. The rearrangement links TRBV7-9 to TRBJ1-6, with 7 bases identical to TRBD1. Trimming at V came to 1 base and at J to 6 bases, leaving 6 bases not matched to a gene. The CDR3 spans 16 residues. The germline CDR1 and CDR2 sequences are SEHNR and FQNEAQ (reference sequence). DNA for the CDR3: TGTGCCAGCAGCTTAGGACCGGGACAGATTAATTCACCCCTCCACTTT. Translating gives CASSLGPGQINSPLHF.

Turning to this clonotype: A much larger clone sits a single nucleotide away, making a read error possible. The rearrangement joins TRBV21-1 to TRBJ2-5. TRBV21-1 corresponds to a pseudogene. CDR3 length: 16 amino acids. For the CDR3, the DNA is TGTGCCAGCAGCAAAGAGGCTAAGGCAGTCCAAGAGACCCAGTACTTC. Translated, it gives CASSKEAKAVQETQYF.

This clonotype showed up just a few times. The gene calls are TRBV7-2 and TRBJ1-2; maybe TRBD1 (6 bases). V lost 1 base and J 6 bases, leaving 18 bases between the germline ends. The CDR3 contains 16 residues. Per germline, CDR1 SGHTA and CDR2 FQGNSA. The CDR3 loop is CASSLDLNGGVHGYTF. The DNA of the CDR3 is TGTGCCAGCAGCTTAGACCTAAATGGGGGCGTGCATGGCTACACCTTC.

Details on this clonotype: The junction departs from germline at one end; a sequencing error may be responsible. The rearrangement uses TRBV27 and TRBJ1-2; possible D gene TRBD1, 6 bases. The length of the CDR3 is 18 residues. The germline gives CDR1 MNHEY, CDR2 SMNVEV (reference sequence). CDR3 sequence (DNA): TGTGCCAGCAGTTTAATAGGCCCCGGGACACCGAGCAACTATGGCTGCACCTTC. Translation gives CASSLIGPGTPSNYGCTF.

The chain uses TRBV28 and TRBJ2-7, with D uncertain. CDR3 size: 12 residues. V lost 3 bases, J lost 2 bases, and 5 bases lay in between. Germline loops: CDR1 MDHEN, CDR2 SYDVKM. The CDR3 here is CASSFNTYEQYF. DNA of the CDR3: TGTGCCAGCAGTTTTAACACCTACGAGCAGTACTTC.

CDR3 sequence (DNA): TGTGCCAGCAGCCCGACTAGCGGGATTGTGGATACGCAGTATTTT. Amino acids: CASSPTSGIVDTQYF. The V call is TRBV11-2, the J call TRBJ2-3; TRBD2 aligns across 11 bases. This CDR3 is built from 15 residues. The J segment lost 6 bases and the V segment lost 5 bases, leaving 7 bases of the junction unmatched. Germline V gene sequence: CDR1 SGHAT, CDR2 FQNNGV.

The chain has TRBV20-1 and TRBJ2-7; D gene ambiguous. Germline-derived CDR1 and CDR2 are DFQATT and SNEGSKA (reference sequence). There are 15 residues in the CDR3. V shed 4 bases and J shed 7 bases, with 23 bases lying between them. The CDR3 spells CSAKSLGSSLGEQYF. CDR3 nucleotide sequence: TGCAGTGCTAAGTCCTTGGGCTCGTCCCTCGGGGAGCAGTACTTC.

The gene calls are TRBV20-1 and TRBJ2-1, with a tentative D call TRBD2 (5 bases). This CDR3 has 19 residues. The V and J ends lost 1 base and 3 bases respectively, with 25 bases between them. Germline CDR1 is DFQATT and CDR2 is SNEGSKA (reference sequence). CDR3 DNA sequence: TGCAGTGCTAGAGGAGGACTCAGAGAAAATCAAAGGAGCTACAATGAGCAGTTCTTC. Its protein product is CSARGGLRENQRSYNEQFF.

CDR3 protein: CASSKQGDEQYF. The CDR3, as DNA: TGTGCCAGCAGTAAGCAGGGCGACGAGCAGTACTTC. The chain uses TRBV7-2 and TRBJ2-7, with D possibly TRBD1 on 5 matching bases. CDR3 size: 12 residues. Germline V gene lookup returns CDR1 SGHTA and CDR2 FQGNSA. V shed 6 bases and J shed 5 bases, with 11 bases lying between them.

V is TRBV3-1 and J is TRBJ2-3; TRBD1 or TRBD2 may be the D gene (6 bases each). Germline CDR1 is LGHDT and CDR2 is YNNKEL (reference sequence). Trimming shortened V by 7 bases and J by 2 bases, and 13 bases separated the two germline ends. The CDR3 length is 14 residues. This CDR3 is CASKDGGLTDTQYF. Here the CDR3 DNA reads TGTGCCAGCAAGGATGGGGGGCTCACAGATACGCAGTATTTT.

This chain uses TRBV5-1 with TRBJ2-3; no definite D call. The V end was cut by 0 bases, the J end by 3 bases, with 26 bases between. The germline V gene has CDR1 SGHRS and CDR2 YFSETQ. CDR3 size: 20 residues. The CDR3 DNA reads TGCGCCAGCAGCTTGGTTCGAAGGGTTCAGCGAGAATCTTCGACAGATACGCAGTATTTT. Translating gives CASSLVRRVQRESSTDTQYF.

The sample holds one count of this clonotype. This rearrangement joins TRBV2 to TRBJ2-1; 10 bases match TRBD1. The CDR3 has 13 amino acids. Germline assignment: CDR1 SNHLY and CDR2 FYNNEI. V gave up 6 bases and J gave up 13 bases; unmatched junction bases: 9. The CDR3 loop is CASSERGQGLQFF. The CDR3 DNA follows: TGTGCCAGCAGCGAAAGGGGACAGGGGCTTCAGTTCTTC.

In this sample, this clonotype turned up a few times. The chain uses TRBV10-3 and TRBJ2-3; 8 bases are a match to TRBD2. Losses at the gene ends were 7 bases for V and 4 bases for J; bases not matched to a gene: 10. This CDR3 is built from 15 residues. The germline V gene encodes CDR1 ENHRY and CDR2 SYGVKD. CDR3 protein: CAITPGLGESDTQYF. Written as DNA, the CDR3 is TGTGCCATCACCCCGGGACTAGGGGAGTCAGATACGCAGTATTTT.

This clonotype has only a few counts. The gene calls are TRBV27 and TRBJ2-3, with D possibly being TRBD2 (6 bases). With 6 bases removed from V and 0 bases from J, the gap between germline ends came to 7 bases. There are 13 residues in the CDR3. The germline gives CDR1 MNHEY, CDR2 SMNVEV (reference sequence). CDR3 nucleotides: TGTGCCAGCAGGGACTACAGCACAGATACGCAGTATTTT. Protein: CASRDYSTDTQYF.

This clonotype was recorded only once. This chain joins TRBV29-1 and TRBJ2-7; weak D call: TRBD1 (6 bases). Germline V gives CDR1 SQVTM, CDR2 ANQGSEA. Trimming stripped 5 bases from V and 7 bases from J, with 9 bases between. The CDR3 sequence is 10 residues long. CDR3 in amino acids: CSVWDMEQYF. In nucleotides, the CDR3 is TGCAGCGTTTGGGACATGGAGCAGTACTTC.

For the CDR3, the DNA is TGCAGCGTCGGGGAGTCTTATGAAAAACTGTTTTTT. Its translation is CSVGESYEKLFF. V usage is TRBV29-1 and J usage is TRBJ1-4, with D uncertain. Germline values: CDR1 SQVTM, CDR2 ANQGSEA. This CDR3 region has 12 residues. The V end was cut by 6 bases, the J end by 6 bases, with 11 bases between.

The J gene is TRBJ1-5, the V gene TRBV7-9; TRBD1 is a possible D gene (6 bases). V lost 5 bases to trimming and J lost 9 bases, with 14 bases between them. CDR3 length: 13 amino acids. Per the germline V gene, CDR1 is SEHNR and CDR2 is FQNEAQ (reference sequence). CDR3 residues: CASSTGSGGPQHF. DNA for the CDR3: TGTGCCAGCAGCACAGGGTCTGGGGGGCCCCAGCATTTT.

This clonotype came up a few times. The gene calls are TRBV20-1 and TRBJ2-7, with D hard to call. This CDR3 contains 15 residues. Trimming left V 0 bases short and J 0 bases short, with 12 bases between. Germline V gene lookup returns CDR1 DFQATT and CDR2 SNEGSKA (reference sequence). CDR3 nucleotides: TGCAGTGCTAGAGAAAAGGGCGCCAACTCCTACGAGCAGTACTTC. This gives the protein CSAREKGANSYEQYF.

CDR3 loop: CASSQDVGSGRELRTQYF. DNA of the CDR3: TGTGCCAGCAGCCAAGATGTAGGGAGCGGGAGGGAGCTAAGGACCCAGTACTTC. The chain employs TRBV3-1 and TRBJ2-7; the match to TRBD2 covers 10 bases. The closer fit of TRBJ2-5 to the DNA end suggests the J call may be wrong. Germline V gene data show CDR1 as LGHDT and CDR2 as YNNKEL (reference sequence). CDR3 size: 18 residues.

The V gene is TRBV20-1, the J gene TRBJ2-1; D unresolved. Germline values: CDR1 DFQATT, CDR2 SNEGSKA (reference sequence). The V end was cut by 2 bases, the J end by 0 bases, with 11 bases between. The CDR3 consists of 15 residues. The CDR3 bases are TGCAGTGCTAGATGGGCCCCCAGCTCCTACAATGAGCAGTTCTTC. Translation: CSARWAPSSYNEQFF.

This chain joins TRBV14 and TRBJ2-6, with TRBD1 matching 8 bases. Germline V gene sequence: CDR1 SGHDN, CDR2 FVKESK. V shed 3 bases and J 2 bases; nucleotides not matched to a gene: 6. The length of the CDR3 is 17 residues. The CDR3 here is CASSQLQGAAGANVLTF. The CDR3 nucleotides read TGTGCCAGCAGCCAGCTCCAGGGGGCAGCTGGGGCCAACGTCCTGACTTTC.